The present T cell receptor beta chain was sequenced within a study of shared clonotypes between healthy human individuals. Sequenced by immunoSEQ multiplex PCR; TCRdb stores in-frame clones only, minus some. This table holds 700,000 to 950,000 clones, 95% to 97% found once. The naive CD8 population came from CD45RO-negative cells selected for CCR7, without terminally differentiated effector memory CD45RA+ cells. The V gene lost 4 bases and the J gene lost 3 bases, with 10 bases spanning the gap. Germline-derived CDR1 and CDR2 are LNHDA and SQIVND (reference sequence). The CDR3 runs to 13 residues. This clone was seen just once.

Sequenced sample: naive CD8+ T cells sorted from blood. The chain links TRBV19 to TRBJ2-7; D is perhaps TRBD1 (5 bases). This sequence originates from a man aged 25 to 45 in good health. Here the CDR3 DNA reads TGTGCCAGTAGTAGCAGGGTAGACTACGAGCAGTACTTC. Translated: CASSSRVDYEQYF.